This entry lists 15 T cell receptor beta chains sequenced from one sample in a study of blood T cell repertoires in COVID-19. Some clones are missing from TCRdb's copy, which holds only in-frame ones; the method was immunoSEQ multiplex PCR. This sample has about 60,000 clones; roughly 83% occur once, and the top ten carry roughly a tenth. Sequencing input: peripheral blood. These receptors all come from a man aged 50-59 years with COVID-19, enrolled during active disease.

The rearrangement uses TRBV12-3 or TRBV12-4 and TRBJ2-2; 7 nucleotides agree with TRBD2. CDR3 length: 13 amino acids. The trim removed 10 bases at V and 6 bases at J, leaving 8 bases unmatched. The CDR3 DNA reads as TGTGCCACACGACTAGCTGAGGCCGGGGAGCTGTTTTTT. Translating it yields CATRLAEAGELFF.

The V and J genes are TRBV5-1 and TRBJ2-7, with 7 bases aligning to TRBD1. The CDR3 runs 15 residues. Germline values: CDR1 SGHRS, CDR2 YFSETQ. The junction had 9 bases not matched to a gene; V was cut back by 4 bases and J by 2 bases. CDR3 region: CASSHAGGVPYEQYF. CDR3 DNA: TGCGCCAGCAGCCACGCAGGGGGAGTACCCTACGAGCAGTACTTC.

The chain uses TRBV3-1 (or the pseudogene TRBV3-2) and TRBJ1-4; 8 bases line up with TRBD1. The CDR3 is 14 residues long. V lost 3 bases to trimming and J lost 8 bases; unmatched junction nucleotides: 5. Germline loops: CDR1 LGHDT, CDR2 YNNKEL (reference sequence). The CDR3 coding sequence is TGTGCCAGCAGCCACAGAGACAGGGGCGAAAAACTGTTTTTT. This gives the protein CASSHRDRGEKLFF.

The chain joins TRBV11-2 to TRBJ2-2, with TRBD1 as a possible D gene (5 bases). CDR1 and CDR2 from the germline V gene are SGHAT and FQNNGV. The V end was cut by 4 bases, the J end by 8 bases, with 8 bases between. The CDR3 consists of 12 residues. This CDR3 is CASSSRTGELFF. The CDR3 nucleotides read TGTGCCAGCAGCTCACGGACAGGGGAGCTGTTTTTT.

The chain recombines TRBV7-2 with TRBJ2-6; no reliable D call. The CDR3 length is 16 residues. Germline lookup yields CDR1 SGHTA and CDR2 FQGNSA. V was trimmed by 5 bases and J by 4 bases, leaving 15 bases between them. CDR3 amino acids: CASSPRRVSGANVLTF. The CDR3 nucleotides read TGTGCCAGCAGCCCGAGACGGGTGTCCGGGGCCAACGTCCTGACTTTC.

This chain uses TRBV6-5 with TRBJ1-1, with no clear D. CDR1 and CDR2 (germline): MNHEY, SVGAGI. V lost 7 bases to trimming and J lost 0 bases, with 9 bases between them. This CDR3 is 13 amino acids long. The CDR3 reads CASTDPMNTEAFF. The CDR3 DNA reads as TGTGCCAGCACAGATCCCATGAACACTGAAGCTTTCTTT.

The chain links TRBV27 to TRBJ1-2; D call uncertain. The ends were cut back, 3 bases at V and 5 bases at J, with 10 bases in the middle. Germline V CDR1 and CDR2: MNHEY, SMNVEV (reference sequence). The CDR3 length is 13 residues. As DNA, the CDR3 is TGTGCCAGCAGTTTCGGTCCGGGATATGGCTACACCTTC. This encodes CASSFGPGYGYTF.

V gene TRBV7-9 combines with J gene TRBJ2-5, with D perhaps TRBD1 (6 bases). The ends were cut back, 0 bases at V and 5 bases at J, with 13 bases in the middle. The CDR3 contains 15 residues. The germline gives CDR1 SEHNR, CDR2 FQNEAQ (reference sequence). Here the CDR3 DNA reads TGTGCCAGCAGCTTAGCGACAGGTCGAAGGGAGACCCAGTACTTC. It translates to CASSLATGRRETQYF.

This clone has only a few counts. The V call is TRBV6-5, the J call TRBJ2-7; 9 bases are shared with TRBD1. The CDR3 has 15 residues. V was pared by 0 bases and J by 4 bases, with 4 bases of the junction left unmatched. CDR1 and CDR2 from the germline V gene are MNHEY and SVGAGI. The CDR3 loop reads CASSYSGTGFYEQYF. The CDR3 DNA is TGTGCCAGCAGTTACTCCGGGACAGGGTTTTACGAGCAGTACTTC.

V is TRBV28 and J is TRBJ1-1; weak D call: TRBD1 (5 bases). The V end lost 3 bases, the J end lost 2 bases, and 13 bases lay between the germline ends. The CDR3 has 15 residues. The germline V gene encodes CDR1 MDHEN and CDR2 SYDVKM. CDR3 in amino acids: CASSLIGQGNTEAFF. As DNA, the CDR3 is TGTGCCAGCAGTTTGATAGGGCAGGGTAACACTGAAGCTTTCTTT.

This sequence joins TRBV19 and TRBJ1-5; TRBD1 agrees at 11 bases. CDR1 is LNHDA and CDR2 is SQIVND in the germline V gene (reference sequence). The CDR3 spans 15 residues. V gave up 7 bases and J gave up 5 bases; unmatched junction bases: 7. The chain's CDR3 is CASMGADRGHQPQHF. The DNA for the CDR3 is TGTGCCAGTATGGGGGCGGACAGGGGGCATCAGCCCCAGCATTTT.

V and J are TRBV30 and TRBJ1-1; the D is unclear. V lost 0 bases to trimming and J lost 4 bases, with 6 bases between them. Germline V CDR1 and CDR2: GTSNPN, SVGIG (reference sequence). The CDR3 loop spans 12 amino acids. CDR3 sequence (DNA): TGTGCCTGGAGTGTAGTCAGCACTGAAGCTTTCTTT. Translating it yields CAWSVVSTEAFF.

The chain uses TRBV5-4 and TRBJ2-2, with TRBD2 identical over 13 bases. The germline gives CDR1 SGHNT, CDR2 YYREEE (reference sequence). V dropped 4 bases and J dropped 4; count of bases not matched to a gene: 7. This CDR3 is 17 amino acids long. The CDR3 coding sequence is TGTGCCAGCAGCCGACTTGGACTAGCGGGGGTCACCGGGGAGCTGTTTTTT. This gives the protein CASSRLGLAGVTGELFF.

This clone has more than one count but fewer than ten. This chain connects TRBV19 to TRBJ1-3; D gene ambiguous. CDR1 and CDR2 (germline): LNHDA, SQIVND (reference sequence). This CDR3 region has 12 residues. The CDR3 is CGTGFSGNTIYF. CDR3 bases: TGTGGGACGGGATTCTCTGGAAACACCATATATTTT. Filled out from reference TRBV19 and TRBJ1-3, the complete variable domain reads DGGITQSPKYLFRKEGQNVTLSCEQNLNHDAMYWYRQDPGQGLRLIYYSQIVNDFQKGDIAEGYSVSREKKESFPLTVTSAQKNPTAFYLCGTGFSGNTIYFGEGSWLTVV.

The rearrangement joins TRBV7-8 to TRBJ2-7; D is perhaps TRBD2 (5 bases). The V gene's germline CDR1 is SGHVS and CDR2 FQNEAQ. The CDR3 consists of 14 residues. Trimming left V 2 bases short and J 5 bases short, with 13 bases between. The CDR3 protein is CASSLLGEFHEQYF. The CDR3 DNA reads TGTGCCAGCAGCTTACTGGGAGAATTCCACGAGCAGTACTTC.